This T cell receptor beta chain was profiled in a study of T cells in Graves' hyperthyroidism and ophthalmopathy. Study background: Upon initial diagnosis and before any treatment, peripheral blood was collected.

The CDR3 sequence is 13 residues long. Per germline, CDR1 SGHDN and CDR2 FVKESK. Deletions cut 4 bases from V and 5 bases from J, with 11 bases between. This clonotype was counted many times. What it binds is not known. General study points: Blood also showed most of the thyroid clonotypes that were expanded above 0.001.

Amplification of TCR beta CDR3 regions used RNA as the template. First-round RT-PCR with HTBI primers amplified the TCR CDR3 region. TCRdb processed the multiplex PCR reads anew with MiXCR; each CDR3 protein has one entry. The sample carries about 640,000 distinct CDR3 sequences, 20% recorded once. Uncontrolled infection, other autoimmune disease, pregnancy or lactation disqualified patients from enrolment. Each diagnosis drew on symptoms, thyroxine, TRAb, thyroid ultrasound and orbital computed tomography findings. The sequenced material came from blood. The chain recombines TRBV14 with TRBJ1-1, with D perhaps matching TRBD1 (5 bases). This receptor was identified in a man in his thirties or forties with Graves' ophthalmopathy. Here the CDR3 reads CASSPARVTEAFF. CDR3 DNA sequence: TGTGCCAGCAGCCCCGCCAGGGTAACTGAAGCTTTCTTT. Together with reference TRBV14 and TRBJ1-1, the CDR3 gives the full variable domain: EAGVTQFPSHSVIEKGQTVTLRCDPISGHDNLYWYRRVMGKEIKFLLHFVKESKQDESGMPNNRFLAERTGGTYSTLKVQPAELEDSGVYFCASSPARVTEAFFGQGTRLTVV.